This TCR beta chain was documented in a study of CD8+ T cells in alopecia areata. Regarding the study as a whole: In patients, TCRs were shared less clearly than in mice, and HLA may possibly be involved.

Stated treatment: oral pan-JAK inhibitor, 5-10 mg twice daily. The CDR3 contains 14 residues. The junction had 6 bases not matched to a gene; V was cut back by 4 bases and J by 2 bases. Germline V lookup: CDR1 SGHRS, CDR2 YFSETQ. Investigators isolated RNA and reverse transcribed it into cDNA to act as the sequencing template. Produced via immunoSEQ multiplex PCR; TCRdb's table is partial and in-frame only. The table records 120,000 or so clones, roughly 57% of them present only once. In the case of this clone: Antigen specificity is unknown.

The clonotype originates from a human donor with alopecia areata. This sequence joins TRBV5-1 and TRBJ2-7, with 7 bases fitting TRBD2. The specimen comprised CD4+ T cells sorted from blood, sampled at week 4, from a patient treated with tofacitinib. CDR3 in DNA: TGCGCCAGCAGCGTACTAGCGCGGACCTACGAGCAGTACTTC. Amino acid sequence: CASSVLARTYEQYF.